Sequencing of this T cell receptor beta chain was carried out in a study of T-cell memory formation after mild COVID-19. Study-wide points: The second-wave clones peaking on day 37 were not confirmed as SARS-CoV-2-specific. Researchers report contracting CD4+ clones mostly in CM and EM, with CD8+ clones in EMRA.

TCRdb analysed the 5' RACE reads with MiXCR anew, one entry per CDR3 protein. This sample yields under 50,000 distinct CDR3 sequences, of which 25% to 35% are seen a single time; just under 45% belongs to the top ten. The germline V gene has CDR1 MNHEY and CDR2 SVGAGI. The CDR3 is made up of 14 amino acids. V lost 2 bases to trimming and J lost 0 bases, with 6 bases between them. Concerning this clonotype: Its antigen remains unidentified.

This TCR was sampled from a man between 18 and 35 years old who had mild COVID-19 (a few samples of this study predate the infection). Cell type and time point are not known. Sequencing was carried out using PBMCs or a T cell subset sorted from them (not recorded which). The V gene is TRBV6-5, the J gene TRBJ2-3; D is perhaps TRBD1 (5 bases). The CDR3 sequence is CASSYGASTDTQYF. DNA for the CDR3: TGTGCCAGCAGTTACGGGGCTAGCACAGATACGCAGTATTTT.